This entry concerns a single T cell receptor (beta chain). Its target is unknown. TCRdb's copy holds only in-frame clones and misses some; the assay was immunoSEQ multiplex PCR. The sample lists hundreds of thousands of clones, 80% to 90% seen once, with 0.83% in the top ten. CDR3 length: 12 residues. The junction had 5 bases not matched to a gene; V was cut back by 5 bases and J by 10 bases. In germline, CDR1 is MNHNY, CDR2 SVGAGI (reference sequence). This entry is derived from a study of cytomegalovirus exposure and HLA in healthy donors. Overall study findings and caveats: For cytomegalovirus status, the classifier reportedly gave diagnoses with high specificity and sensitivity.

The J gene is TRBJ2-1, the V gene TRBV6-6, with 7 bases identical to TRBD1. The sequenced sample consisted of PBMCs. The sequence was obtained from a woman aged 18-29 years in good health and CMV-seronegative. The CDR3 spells CASSPGQEEQFF. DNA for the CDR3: TGTGCCAGCAGTCCAGGACAGGAGGAGCAGTTCTTC.